Listed below are T cell receptor beta chains from one sample, sequenced in a study of T cells in Graves' hyperthyroidism and ophthalmopathy. TCRdb redid the calling of the multiplex PCR reads with MiXCR, one entry per CDR3 protein. The sample lists hundreds of thousands of distinct CDR3 sequences, over 35% seen once, with approximately 10% in the top ten. Sequenced: blood. The receptors shown here come from a man aged 18-30 years with Graves' hyperthyroidism. The conserved cysteine and the conserved F or W are not part of the CDR3 here. The D gene is left open where the match is weak. For some rows the clone size is stated as once, few or many, or as a class when expanded; others skip it.

j_gene | d_gene | abundance | v_gene | CDR3aa
TRBJ2-7 | . | . | TRBV20-1 | SATRRGYEQY
TRBJ2-5 | TRBD2 | . | TRBV20-1 | SALAGETQY
TRBJ1-4 | . | few | TRBV4-2 | ASSQAGNEKLF
TRBJ2-4 | . | . | TRBV2 | ASRGPRNIQY
TRBJ1-1 | . | . | TRBV29-1 | SGRGSARNTEAF
TRBJ1-1 | . | few | TRBV6-5 | ASSHDGTEAF
TRBJ2-7 | TRBD1 | . | TRBV25-1 | ASSKQGADSYEQY
TRBJ1-5 | . | . | TRBV14 | ASSQVIGDSYQPQH
TRBJ2-7 | . | . | TRBV4-1 | ASSQEAEGPLAYEQY
TRBJ2-5 | . | once | TRBV7-8 | ASSYSPHGTGETQY
TRBJ2-5 | . | . | TRBV2 | ASRGEFMGARETQY
TRBJ2-7 | TRBD2 | few | TRBV5-1 | ASSPVAGEDEQY
TRBJ2-6 | . | . | TRBV20-1 | SAQRANVLT
TRBJ2-7 | TRBD1 | . | TRBV20-1 | RARFRDRATYEQY
TRBJ1-1 | TRBD1 | . | TRBV2 | AVRDRRGAEAF
TRBJ2-5 | . | once | TRBV14 | ASSQALRVFEQETQY
TRBJ1-5 | . | . | TRBV20-1 | SASEQDPGIPQH
TRBJ2-2 | . | few | TRBV6-2/TRBV6-3 | ASSYYTGRELF
TRBJ2-7 | TRBD1 | . | TRBV7-3 | ASSADRDNEQY
TRBJ2-5 | TRBD2 | . | TRBV2 | ASSEQGLAGFETQY
TRBJ1-6 | TRBD1 | many | TRBV5-8 | ASSFGTGGSPLH
TRBJ2-5 | . | . | TRBV20-1 | SGDGVPGENETQY
TRBJ2-5 | . | . | TRBV20-1 | SARDFGRQGETQY
TRBJ1-2 | . | few | TRBV5-5 | ASSAGGQTNYGYT
TRBJ1-4 | . | many | TRBV11-2 | ASSFAEEKLF
TRBJ1-3 | . | many | TRBV15 | ATSRDLSSGNTIY
TRBJ2-5 | . | many | TRBV20-1 | SARDRRGRETQY
TRBJ2-2 | TRBD1 | . | TRBV5-1 | ASSHNRGRNTGELF
TRBJ1-2 | . | . | TRBV15 | ATSRDQAGSGYT
TRBJ1-6 | . | . | TRBV9 | ASSVETVNSPLH
TRBJ2-7 | TRBD2 | . | TRBV20-1 | SARDHTGTSGIYEQY
TRBJ1-1 | . | many | TRBV20-1 | SAIYTEAF
TRBJ1-5 | . | few | TRBV6-2/TRBV6-3 | ASSGGSEQPQH
TRBJ2-3 | . | . | TRBV9 | ASSQDSAADTQY
TRBJ2-6 | TRBD1 | . | TRBV11-2 | AISSRDRVTGTNVLT
TRBJ1-6 | TRBD1 | . | TRBV20-1 | SAKGAYNSPLH
TRBJ2-7 | . | . | TRBV2 | ASSSSGGLEY
TRBJ1-1 | . | medium-sized | TRBV29-1 | SVAGSTEAF
TRBJ2-7 | . | few | TRBV7-9 | ASSLVDASSYEQY
TRBJ1-1 | . | few | TRBV4-1 | ASSQDPPPNTEAF
TRBJ2-5 | . | many | TRBV2 | ASMRGGKTQY
TRBJ2-5 | . | . | TRBV7-9 | ASSAPGLETQY
TRBJ1-2 | . | . | TRBV19 | ASTHGDYGYT
TRBJ2-7 | TRBD1 | . | TRBV12-3/TRBV12-4 | ASSSRTGGDEQY
. | . | . | TRBV29-1 | SVVRAWEQF
TRBJ2-5 | TRBD2 | few | TRBV7-2 | ASCGTSAQETQY
TRBJ2-6 | . | . | TRBV29-1 | SLMWQYGSGANVLT
TRBJ2-5 | TRBD2 | . | TRBV7-2 | ASSHLTGLPQETQY
TRBJ1-2 | . | many | TRBV10-3 | AISESATAIYGYT
TRBJ2-2 | . | many | TRBV29-1 | SVEGRAPGELF
TRBJ2-5 | TRBD2 | . | TRBV7-2 | ASSQTLAGNRETQY
TRBJ2-7 | TRBD2 | . | TRBV12-3/TRBV12-4 | ASSFGGTADLYEQY
TRBJ1-4 | . | . | TRBV2 | ASSSPALGNEKLF
TRBJ2-2 | . | . | TRBV7-6 | ASSLPRPPGELF
TRBJ1-6 | . | . | TRBV4-1 | ASSQDLTGWSSPLH
TRBJ2-2 | . | few | TRBV14 | ASSTRDRSADTGELF
TRBJ2-7 | TRBD2 | . | TRBV13 | ASSPRLAGPTYEQY
TRBJ2-7 | . | many | TRBV7-9 | ASSSDRSYEQY
TRBJ1-2 | . | few | TRBV13 | ASRDGQRTNYGYT